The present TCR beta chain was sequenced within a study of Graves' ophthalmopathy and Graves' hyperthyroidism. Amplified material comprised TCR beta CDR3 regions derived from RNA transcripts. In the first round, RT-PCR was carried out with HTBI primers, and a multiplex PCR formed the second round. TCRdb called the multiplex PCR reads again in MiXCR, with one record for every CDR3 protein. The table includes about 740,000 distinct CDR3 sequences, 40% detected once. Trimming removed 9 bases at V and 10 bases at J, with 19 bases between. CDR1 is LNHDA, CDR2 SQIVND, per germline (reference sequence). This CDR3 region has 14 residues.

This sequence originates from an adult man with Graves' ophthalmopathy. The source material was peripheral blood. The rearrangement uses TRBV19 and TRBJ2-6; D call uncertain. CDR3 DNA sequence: TGTGCCAGCATAAGTAGGGTTGAATCAAACGTCCTGACTTTC. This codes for CASISRVESNVLTF.